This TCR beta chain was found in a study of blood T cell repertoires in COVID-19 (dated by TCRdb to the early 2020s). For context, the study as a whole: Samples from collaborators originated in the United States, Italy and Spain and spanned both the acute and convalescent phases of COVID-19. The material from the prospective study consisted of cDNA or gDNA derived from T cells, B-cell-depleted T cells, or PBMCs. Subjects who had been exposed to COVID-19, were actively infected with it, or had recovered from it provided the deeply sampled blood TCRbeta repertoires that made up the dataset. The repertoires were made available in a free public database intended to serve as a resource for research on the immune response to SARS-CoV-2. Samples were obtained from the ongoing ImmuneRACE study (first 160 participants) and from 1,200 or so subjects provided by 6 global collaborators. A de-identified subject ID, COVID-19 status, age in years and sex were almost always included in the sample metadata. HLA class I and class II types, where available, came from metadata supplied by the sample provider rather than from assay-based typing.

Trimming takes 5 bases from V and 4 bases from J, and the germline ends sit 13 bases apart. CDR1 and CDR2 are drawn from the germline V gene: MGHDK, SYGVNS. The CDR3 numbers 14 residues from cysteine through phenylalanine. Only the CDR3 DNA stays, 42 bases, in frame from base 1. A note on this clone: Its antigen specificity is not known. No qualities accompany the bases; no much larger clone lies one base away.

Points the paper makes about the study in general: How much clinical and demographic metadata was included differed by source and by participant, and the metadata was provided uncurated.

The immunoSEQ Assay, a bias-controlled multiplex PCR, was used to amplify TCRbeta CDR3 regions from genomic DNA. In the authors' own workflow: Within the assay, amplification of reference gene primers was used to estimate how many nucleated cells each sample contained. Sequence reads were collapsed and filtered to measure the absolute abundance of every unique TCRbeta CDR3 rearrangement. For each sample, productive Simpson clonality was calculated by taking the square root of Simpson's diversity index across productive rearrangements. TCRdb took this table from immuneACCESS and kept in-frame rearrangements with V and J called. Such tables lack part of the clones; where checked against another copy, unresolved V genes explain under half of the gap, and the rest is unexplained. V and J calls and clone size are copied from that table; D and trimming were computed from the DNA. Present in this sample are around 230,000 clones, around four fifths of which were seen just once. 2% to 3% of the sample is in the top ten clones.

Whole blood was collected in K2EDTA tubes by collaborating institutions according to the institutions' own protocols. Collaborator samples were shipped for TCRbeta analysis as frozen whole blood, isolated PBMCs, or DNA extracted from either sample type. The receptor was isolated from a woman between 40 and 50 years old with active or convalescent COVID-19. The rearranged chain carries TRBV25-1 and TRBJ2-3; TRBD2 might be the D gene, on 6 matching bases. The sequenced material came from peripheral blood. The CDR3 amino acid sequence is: CASSPGLGADTQYF. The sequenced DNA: TGTGCCAGCAGTCCGGGACTGGGAGCAGATACGCAGTATTTT.